Sequencing of this T cell receptor beta chain was carried out in a study of blood T cell repertoires in COVID-19. Study in general: Researchers got acute and convalescent COVID-19 samples from the United States, Italy and Spain.

The CDR3 contains 17 residues. J lost 9 bases, V lost 1 base, and 15 bases had no gene match. The germline V gene has CDR1 LGHDT and CDR2 YNNKEL (reference sequence). Authors' methods: Estimation of nucleated cell counts relied on the amplification of reference gene primers. The protocol was immunoSEQ multiplex PCR, while the TCRdb copy is restricted to in-frame clones and leaves out a portion. V, J and clone size are taken as reported in that table, and D and trimming were inferred from the DNA itself. The sample contains some 150,000 clones, over 70% of which appear only once. Study members were between 18 and 89 years old and lived in fewer than 30 US regions.

This receptor was obtained from a woman aged 45-65 years in a cohort exposed to, infected with or recovered from COVID-19 (not recorded which). The chain uses TRBV3-1 (or the pseudogene TRBV3-2) and TRBJ2-1; 7 positions agree with TRBD2. Sample: PBMCs or T cells enriched from blood (not recorded which). The CDR3 DNA reads as TGTGCCAGCAGCCAAGTTTATGGACTAGATGGAGCAGGTGAGCAGTTCTTC. Protein: CASSQVYGLDGAGEQFF.